The 21 T cell receptor beta chains presented below share a single source sample, sequenced in a study of PD-1 blockade in classical Hodgkin lymphoma. All patients experienced relapse after autologous stem cell transplantation, and brentuximab vedotin exposure was variable. Measured with immunoSEQ multiplex PCR; TCRdb has only the in-frame clones, and not every one. The sample has around 150,000 clones; nearly 80% are singletons. The sample was peripheral blood mononuclear cells (PBMCs), taken before the second cycle of nivolumab. All receptors come from a human donor with classical Hodgkin lymphoma.

This clone came up a few times. This chain connects TRBV2 to TRBJ2-1; D remains unclear. Germline CDR1 reads SNHLY; CDR2 reads FYNNEI. The CDR3 is 13 amino acids. V was clipped by 4 bases and J by 3 bases, with 7 bases between them. CDR3 coding DNA: TGTGCCAGCAGTGCGGACGGCTACAATGAGCAGTTCTTC. The encoded protein is CASSADGYNEQFF. The variable domain in full, with the rest retrieved from reference TRBV2 and TRBJ2-1, is EPEVTQTPSHQVTQMGQEVILRCVPISNHLYFYWYRQILGQKVEFLVSFYNNEISEKSEIFDDQFSVERPDGSNFTLKIRSTKLEDSAMYFCASSADGYNEQFFGPGTRLTVL.

This clone was seen only a few times. CDR3 sequence: CAISPTLWEGYTF. The CDR3 DNA is TGTGCCATCAGCCCCACCTTGTGGGAAGGCTACACCTTC. V gene TRBV10-3 combines with J gene TRBJ1-2; D is unclear. The length of the CDR3 is 13 residues. Per the germline V gene, CDR1 is ENHRY and CDR2 is SYGVKD. V was pared by 6 bases and J by 8 bases, with 16 bases between.

This clone was found a few times. The chain is built from TRBV27 and TRBJ1-5, with D maybe TRBD1 (6 bases). V was pared by 4 bases and J by 6 bases, with 19 bases between. This CDR3 region has 16 residues. CDR1 and CDR2 from the germline V gene are MNHEY and SMNVEV (reference sequence). CDR3 coding DNA: TGTGCCAGCAGTTCCGCATCCCAGGGGTGGGGTCAGCCCCAGCATTTT. Amino acids: CASSSASQGWGQPQHF.

The chain employs TRBV9 and TRBJ1-1, with 7 nucleotides matching TRBD1. With V trimmed by 3 bases and J by 1 base, 6 bases remained unmatched. The CDR3 consists of 15 residues. The germline gives CDR1 SGDLS, CDR2 YYNGEE. CDR3 DNA sequence: TGTGCCAGCAGCGCGTACAGGGGCGCGAACACTGAAGCTTTCTTT. This sequence encodes CASSAYRGANTEAFF.

This chain joins TRBV4-1 and TRBJ2-3; 13 bases align to TRBD2. The junction had 11 bases not matched to a gene; V was cut back by 2 bases and J by 3 bases. CDR1 and CDR2 (germline): MGHRA, YSYEKL. CDR3 size: 19 residues. The CDR3 coding sequence is TGCGCCAGCAGCCAATCCCAACGACTAGCGGGGGGAAAAACAGATACGCAGTATTTT. This gives the protein CASSQSQRLAGGKTDTQYF.

The rearrangement uses TRBV4-3 and TRBJ2-7, with 9 bases aligning to TRBD2. This CDR3 has 15 residues. The J segment lost 0 bases and the V segment lost 1 base, leaving 1 base of the junction unmatched. CDR1 LGHNA and CDR2 YSLEER come from the germline V gene. The CDR3, as DNA: TGCGCCAGCAGCCAAGGTAGCGGGGGCTCCTACGAGCAGTACTTC. It is translated as CASSQGSGGSYEQYF.

J is TRBJ2-1 and V is TRBV6-5, with D unclear. Germline values: CDR1 MNHEY, CDR2 SVGAGI. The V gene lost 2 bases and the J gene lost 0 bases, with 8 bases spanning the gap. The CDR3 is 15 amino acids. DNA of the CDR3: TGTGCCAGCAGTTACGGCAGTAGCTCCTACAATGAGCAGTTCTTC. This gives the protein CASSYGSSSYNEQFF.

The genes are TRBV6-6 and TRBJ1-3, with 9 bases identical to TRBD1. There are 15 residues in the CDR3. J was trimmed by 4 bases and V by 4 bases; bases with no gene match: 5. CDR1 is MNHNY, CDR2 SVGAGI, per germline (reference sequence). The CDR3 is CASSSLTGGGNTIYF. The CDR3 DNA reads as TGTGCCAGCAGTTCGTTGACAGGGGGGGGAAACACCATATATTTT.

This chain joins TRBV11-2 and TRBJ2-3; 9 bases align to TRBD2. CDR3 length: 17 residues. After removal of 5 bases from V and 3 bases from J, the junction contained 12 bases not matched to a gene. CDR1 is SGHAT, CDR2 FQNNGV, per germline. The CDR3 here is CASSLSGSRMWTDTQYF. The CDR3 nucleotides are TGTGCCAGCAGCCTTAGCGGGAGTCGTATGTGGACAGATACGCAGTATTTT.

The chain links TRBV18 to TRBJ2-7; perhaps TRBD1 as D (5 bases). V was clipped by 2 bases and J by 0 bases, with 14 bases between them. This CDR3 has 16 residues. Germline CDR1 is KGHSH and CDR2 is LQKENI. In DNA form, the CDR3 reads TGTGCCAGCTCACCAGGTGGGGCAGTGAGCTCCTACGAGCAGTACTTC. It codes for CASSPGGAVSSYEQYF.

This clone was detected only once. The CDR3 nucleotides read TGTGCCAGCAGTTACGAGGCTCGGGATTCACCCCTCCACTTT. The encoded protein is CASSYEARDSPLHF. This chain connects TRBV6-6 to TRBJ1-6; no clear D. Germline CDR1 MNHNY, CDR2 SVGAGI (reference sequence). V was cut by 2 bases and J by 8 bases, with 10 bases left in between. This CDR3 has 14 residues.

The V gene is TRBV5-6, the J gene TRBJ2-5; D perhaps matches TRBD1 (6 bases). CDR1 and CDR2 from the germline V gene are SGHDT and YYEEEE. Trimming took off 5 bases at V and 1 base at J, with 12 bases between the two ends. The CDR3 extends over 14 amino acids. The CDR3 protein is CASRPGTRQETQYF. The DNA of the CDR3 is TGTGCCAGCAGGCCTGGGACACGCCAAGAGACCCAGTACTTC.

This clone was found a few times. V is TRBV28 and J is TRBJ1-2, with TRBD1 identical over 11 bases. CDR1 and CDR2 from the germline V gene are MDHEN and SYDVKM. The CDR3 sequence is 16 residues long. V shed 5 bases, J shed 8 bases, and the junction held 13 bases outside the gene matches. CDR3 DNA sequence: TGTGCCAGCAGTATCACCGGGACAGGGGGAATGGAAGGCTACACCTTC. It specifies CASSITGTGGMEGYTF.

This clone showed up just once. The gene calls are TRBV6-5 and TRBJ1-5; D remains unclear. The germline gives CDR1 MNHEY, CDR2 SVGAGI. The CDR3 runs 14 residues. The V and J ends lost 6 bases and 3 bases respectively, with 12 bases between them. DNA for the CDR3: TGTGCCAGCAGGCTCCGTGGCCTCAATCAGCCCCAGCATTTT. Protein product: CASRLRGLNQPQHF.

The V and J genes are TRBV5-4 and TRBJ2-7, with 10 bases fitting TRBD2. CDR3 length equals 15 residues. Trimming removed 3 bases from V and 3 bases from J; junction bases left unmatched: 6. CDR1 and CDR2 from the germline V gene are SGHNT and YYREEE (reference sequence). CDR3 amino acids: CASSSPGTSVYEQYF. CDR3 nucleotide sequence: TGTGCCAGCAGCTCACCTGGGACTAGCGTCTACGAGCAGTACTTC.

The rearrangement uses TRBV9 and TRBJ2-3, with TRBD2 matching over 11 bases. The trim removed 4 bases at V and 5 bases at J, leaving 3 bases unmatched. In germline, CDR1 is SGDLS, CDR2 YYNGEE. The CDR3 length is 14 residues. CDR3 nucleotides: TGTGCCAGCAGCTTAGCGGGGGGGCAAGATACGCAGTATTTT. Translation: CASSLAGGQDTQYF.

This clone was seen a few times. The genes are TRBV4-1 and TRBJ1-6; D not resolved. This CDR3 is 17 amino acids long. V was shortened by 3 bases and J by 0 bases, with 12 bases between the two germline ends. Germline V gene data show CDR1 as MGHRA and CDR2 as YSYEKL. CDR3 nucleotide sequence: TGCGCCAGCAGCCATAAGATGGCGGGCTCCTATAATTCACCCCTCCACTTT. Translating gives CASSHKMAGSYNSPLHF.

The rearrangement links TRBV10-3 to TRBJ2-1; 11 bases are shared with TRBD1. This CDR3 is 15 amino acids long. In germline, CDR1 is ENHRY, CDR2 SYGVKD. Trimming removed 5 bases from V and 8 bases from J; junction bases left unmatched: 8. This chain's CDR3 is CAISLGQGAVDEQFF. The CDR3 nucleotides are TGTGCCATCAGTCTAGGACAGGGGGCGGTGGATGAGCAGTTCTTC.

This chain joins TRBV10-3 and TRBJ2-7; 7 positions match TRBD1. The germline V gene encodes CDR1 ENHRY and CDR2 SYGVKD. The CDR3 covers 14 residues. The ends lost 4 bases at V and 2 bases at J; junction bases unmatched: 5. CDR3 sequence (DNA): TGTGCCATCAGTGTGAGACAGGGTCCCTACGAGCAGTACTTC. Its protein is CAISVRQGPYEQYF.

The V call is TRBV11-2, the J call TRBJ2-2; tentatively, D is TRBD1 (5 bases). The CDR3 spans 17 residues. V lost 3 bases, J lost 0 bases, and 14 bases lay in between. Germline V gene sequence: CDR1 SGHAT, CDR2 FQNNGV. The CDR3: CASSFVITGANTGELFF. The CDR3 region has the DNA TGTGCCAGCAGCTTTGTGATAACAGGAGCGAACACCGGGGAGCTGTTTTTT. Full variable domain (outside the CDR3, taken from reference TRBV11-2 and TRBJ2-2): EAGVAQSPRYKIIEKRQSVAFWCNPISGHATLYWYQQILGQGPKLLIQFQNNGVVDDSQLPKDRFSAERLKGVDSTLKIQPAKLEDSAVYLCASSFVITGANTGELFFGEGSRLTVL.

The gene calls are TRBV4-3 and TRBJ2-1; D call uncertain. This CDR3 is 20 amino acids long. Germline-derived CDR1 and CDR2 are LGHNA and YSLEER. The V gene lost 0 bases and the J gene lost 0 bases, with 21 bases spanning the gap. CDR3 coding DNA: TGCGCCAGCAGCCAAGATTGGGCCAGGAGACCCGATAGCTCCTACAATGAGCAGTTCTTC. Translated: CASSQDWARRPDSSYNEQFF.